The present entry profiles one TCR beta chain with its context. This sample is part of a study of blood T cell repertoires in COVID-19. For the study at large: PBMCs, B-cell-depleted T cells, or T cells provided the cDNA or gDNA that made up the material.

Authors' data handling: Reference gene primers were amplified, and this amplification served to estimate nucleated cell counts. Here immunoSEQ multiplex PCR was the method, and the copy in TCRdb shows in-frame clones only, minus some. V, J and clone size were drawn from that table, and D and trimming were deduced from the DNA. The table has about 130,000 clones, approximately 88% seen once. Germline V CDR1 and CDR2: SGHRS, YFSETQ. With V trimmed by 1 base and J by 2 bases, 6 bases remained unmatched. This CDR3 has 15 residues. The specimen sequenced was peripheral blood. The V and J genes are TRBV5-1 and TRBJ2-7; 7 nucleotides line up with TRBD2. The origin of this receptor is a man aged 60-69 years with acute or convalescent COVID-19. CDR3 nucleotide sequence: TGCGCCAGCAGCTTGCGCGGGAGTCACGCCTACGAGCAGTACTTC. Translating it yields CASSLRGSHAYEQYF.